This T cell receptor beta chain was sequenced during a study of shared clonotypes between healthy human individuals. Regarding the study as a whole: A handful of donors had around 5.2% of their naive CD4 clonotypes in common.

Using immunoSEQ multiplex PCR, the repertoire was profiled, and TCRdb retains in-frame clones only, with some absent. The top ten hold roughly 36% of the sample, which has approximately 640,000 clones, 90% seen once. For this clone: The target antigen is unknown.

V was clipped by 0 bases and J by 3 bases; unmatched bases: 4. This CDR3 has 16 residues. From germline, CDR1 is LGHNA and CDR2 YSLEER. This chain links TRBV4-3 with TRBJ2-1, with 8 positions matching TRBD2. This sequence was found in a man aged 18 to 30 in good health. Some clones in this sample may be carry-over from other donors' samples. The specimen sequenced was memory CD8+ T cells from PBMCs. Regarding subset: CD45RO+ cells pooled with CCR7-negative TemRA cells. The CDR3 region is CASSQDLGTSYNEQFF. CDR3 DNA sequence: TGCGCCAGCAGCCAAGATCTTGGGACTAGCTACAATGAGCAGTTCTTC.